This T cell receptor (beta chain) was sequenced during a study of cytomegalovirus exposure and HLA in healthy donors. V gave up 4 bases and J gave up 2 bases, with 8 bases separating them. Germline-derived CDR1 and CDR2 are SGHTA and FQGTGA. This CDR3 has 13 residues. With regard to this clone: Its target is not known.

Points from the study as a whole: It was reported that the classifier diagnosed cytomegalovirus status with high specificity and sensitivity in both the original and validation cohorts.

Amplification used 60 Vbeta primers and 13 Jbeta primers. Method: immunoSEQ multiplex PCR; TCRdb's copy keeps in-frame clones and lacks some. The sample has around 150,000 clones, roughly four fifths seen once. This receptor was obtained from a woman aged 45 to 65 in good health and CMV-seropositive. V and J are TRBV7-3 and TRBJ1-1, with D maybe TRBD1 (5 bases). The specimen sequenced was PBMCs. The CDR3 region has the DNA TGTGCCAGCAGCTGGACACCAAACACTGAAGCTTTCTTT. It is translated as CASSWTPNTEAFF.